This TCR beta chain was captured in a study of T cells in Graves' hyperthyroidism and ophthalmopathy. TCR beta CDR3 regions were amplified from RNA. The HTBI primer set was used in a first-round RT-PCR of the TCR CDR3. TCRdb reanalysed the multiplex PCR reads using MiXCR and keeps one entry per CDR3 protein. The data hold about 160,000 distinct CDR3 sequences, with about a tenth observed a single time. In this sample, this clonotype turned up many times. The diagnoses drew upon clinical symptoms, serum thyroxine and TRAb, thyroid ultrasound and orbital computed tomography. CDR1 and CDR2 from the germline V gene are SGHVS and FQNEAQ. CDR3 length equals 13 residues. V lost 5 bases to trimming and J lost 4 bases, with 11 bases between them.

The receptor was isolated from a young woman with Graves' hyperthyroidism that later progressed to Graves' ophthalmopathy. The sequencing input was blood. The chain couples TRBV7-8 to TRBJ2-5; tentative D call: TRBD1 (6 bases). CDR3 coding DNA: TGTGCCAGCAGCACTACAGGGCGAGAGACCCAGTACTTC. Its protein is CASSTTGRETQYF. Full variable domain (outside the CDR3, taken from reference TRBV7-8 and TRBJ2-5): GAGVSQSPRYKVAKRGQDVALRCDPISGHVSLFWYQQALGQGPEFLTYFQNEAQLDKSGLPSDRFFAERPEGSVSTLKIQRTQQEDSAVYLCASSTTGRETQYFGPGTRLLVL.